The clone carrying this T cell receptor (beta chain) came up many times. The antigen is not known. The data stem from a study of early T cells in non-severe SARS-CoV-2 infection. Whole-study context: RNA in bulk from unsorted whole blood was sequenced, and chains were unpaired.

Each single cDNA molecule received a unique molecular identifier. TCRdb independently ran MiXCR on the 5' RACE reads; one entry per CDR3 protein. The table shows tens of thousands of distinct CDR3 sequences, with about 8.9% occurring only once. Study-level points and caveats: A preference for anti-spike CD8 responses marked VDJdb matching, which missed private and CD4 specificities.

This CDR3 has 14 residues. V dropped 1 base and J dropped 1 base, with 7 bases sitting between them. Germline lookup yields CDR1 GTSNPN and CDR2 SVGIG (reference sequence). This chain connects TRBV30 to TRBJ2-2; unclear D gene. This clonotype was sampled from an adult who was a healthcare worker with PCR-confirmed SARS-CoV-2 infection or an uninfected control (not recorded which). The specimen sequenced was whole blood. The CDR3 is CAWSGLLNTGELFF. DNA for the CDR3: TGTGCCTGGAGTGGGCTCCTGAACACCGGGGAGCTGTTTTTT.